These 31 T cell receptor beta chains originate from one sample sequenced in a study of T cell changes during pregnancy in multiple sclerosis. Some clones are missing from TCRdb's copy, which holds only in-frame ones; the method was immunoSEQ multiplex PCR. The profile shows roughly 99,000 clones, about 90% of them singletons. The source material was peripheral blood, sampled after pregnancy. The source is a female donor in good health, enrolled as a control in a pregnancy study.

The chain joins TRBV4-1 to TRBJ2-1; TRBD2 matches at 11 bases. V gave up 0 bases and J gave up 2 bases; unmatched junction bases: 3. Germline V gives CDR1 MGHRA, CDR2 YSYEKL. The CDR3 is 17 amino acids. The CDR3 spells CASSQERLAGTYNEQFF. For the CDR3, the DNA is TGCGCCAGCAGCCAAGAAAGACTAGCGGGAACCTACAATGAGCAGTTCTTC.

This rearrangement joins TRBV6-1 to TRBJ1-2; maybe TRBD1 (5 bases). The CDR3 extends over 14 amino acids. Deletions cut 7 bases from V and 8 bases from J, with 20 bases between. Germline CDR1 MNHNS, CDR2 SASEGT. The CDR3 here is CASTSAGREGGYTF. As DNA, the CDR3 is TGTGCCAGCACCTCCGCAGGGCGGGAGGGGGGCTACACCTTC.

The chain recombines TRBV6-5 with TRBJ2-7, with TRBD2 identical over 7 bases. The length of the CDR3 is 13 residues. Germline lookup yields CDR1 MNHEY and CDR2 SVGAGI. V dropped 6 bases and J dropped 4; count of bases not matched to a gene: 6. CDR3 amino acids: CASRSLAEYEQYF. CDR3 bases: TGTGCCAGCAGATCCCTAGCGGAGTACGAGCAGTACTTC.

The V and J genes are TRBV30 and TRBJ1-4, with D hard to call. V was trimmed by 0 bases and J by 0 bases, leaving 11 bases between them. CDR3 length equals 16 residues. From germline, CDR1 is GTSNPN and CDR2 SVGIG (reference sequence). CDR3 residues: CAWSVFGTATNEKLFF. DNA of the CDR3: TGTGCCTGGAGTGTTTTTGGAACAGCAACTAATGAAAAACTGTTTTTT.

The chain links TRBV28 to TRBJ1-5; D is perhaps TRBD1 (5 bases). This CDR3 has 12 residues. Germline V gene lookup returns CDR1 MDHEN and CDR2 SYDVKM. The V end lost 7 bases, the J end lost 6 bases, and 10 bases lay between the germline ends. The CDR3 DNA reads as TGTGCCAGCAAGGGCGGGGGTCAGCCCCAGCATTTT. The encoded protein is CASKGGGQPQHF.

The chain links TRBV7-8 to TRBJ2-7; the D is unclear. CDR1 and CDR2 (germline): SGHVS, FQNEAQ. The CDR3 is 15 residues long. V was pared by 2 bases and J by 0 bases, with 11 bases between. DNA for the CDR3: TGTGCCAGCAGCTTATTAGACTGGAACTCCTACGAGCAGTACTTC. It specifies CASSLLDWNSYEQYF.

The chain couples TRBV28 to TRBJ2-7; D unresolved. The CDR3 sequence is 11 residues long. V lost 2 bases and J 9 bases, leaving 8 bases between the germline ends. From germline, CDR1 is MDHEN and CDR2 SYDVKM. CDR3 DNA: TGTGCCAGCAGTTTACAACACAGGCAGTACTTC. This codes for CASSLQHRQYF.

As for this clone: The sample carries other DNA sequences with the same CDR3. The chain has TRBV5-1 and TRBJ1-1; the D is unclear. The CDR3 contains 15 residues. Germline V gene sequence: CDR1 SGHRS, CDR2 YFSETQ. V was trimmed by 6 bases and J by 3 bases, leaving 18 bases between them. CDR3 bases: TGCGCCAGCAACGAGGGCGGGTTCGGGGACACTGAAGCTTTCTTT. Protein: CASNEGGFGDTEAFF. The complete variable domain, with remaining parts taken from reference TRBV5-1 and TRBJ1-1, reads KAGVTQTPRYLIKTRGQQVTLSCSPISGHRSVSWYQQTPGQGLQFLFEYFSETQRNKGNFPGRFSGRQFSNSRSEMNVSTLELGDSALYLCASNEGGFGDTEAFFGQGTRLTVV.

This chain links TRBV7-3 with TRBJ2-2; 10 nucleotides match TRBD2. The trim removed 5 bases at V and 5 bases at J, leaving 5 bases unmatched. This CDR3 spans 15 amino acids. CDR1 SGHTA and CDR2 FQGTGA come from the germline V gene. In DNA form, the CDR3 reads TGTGCCAGCAGCAGCAGCGGGGGGGGTACCGGGGAGCTGTTTTTT. Its translation is CASSSSGGGTGELFF.

The rearrangement joins TRBV6-1 to TRBJ2-7, with 10 bases that match TRBD2. The CDR3 length is 14 residues. The V and J ends lost 4 bases and 3 bases, in that order; junction bases with no gene match: 3. Germline V gene sequence: CDR1 MNHNS, CDR2 SASEGT. The CDR3 DNA sequence: TGTGCCAGCAGTGTCGGACTAGCGGTCTACGAGCAGTACTTC. This translates into CASSVGLAVYEQYF.

The rearrangement uses TRBV20-1 and TRBJ1-1, with D unresolved. The CDR3 spans 10 residues. V was cut by 2 bases and J by 8 bases, with 6 bases left in between. Germline V CDR1 and CDR2: DFQATT, SNEGSKA (reference sequence). The CDR3 region is CSARLMEAFF. CDR3 bases: TGCAGTGCTAGACTAATGGAAGCTTTCTTT.

The J gene is TRBJ2-3, the V gene TRBV5-6, with a tentative D call TRBD2 (5 bases). Between the trimmed V and J ends, which lost 3 bases and 2 bases, there was a span of 13 bases. From germline, CDR1 is SGHDT and CDR2 YYEEEE. The CDR3 runs 15 residues. CDR3 amino acids: CASSSRLTVTDTQYF. DNA of the CDR3: TGTGCCAGCAGCTCTCGACTAACGGTCACAGATACGCAGTATTTT.

This clone was detected once. This sequence joins TRBV5-6 and TRBJ2-2; D not resolved. Trimming removed 1 base from V and 6 bases from J, with 7 bases in between. Germline CDR1 is SGHDT and CDR2 is YYEEEE. The CDR3 consists of 13 residues. The CDR3 DNA is TGTGCCAGCAGCTTGATCGAGCCCGGGGAGCTGTTTTTT. Its translation: CASSLIEPGELFF.

A single count supports this clone. The chain couples TRBV27 to TRBJ2-7; possible D gene TRBD2, 7 bases. CDR3 length: 16 amino acids. Looked up from germline, CDR1 is MNHEY and CDR2 is SMNVEV (reference sequence). V was cut by 5 bases and J by 3 bases, with 20 bases left in between. The CDR3 sequence: CASSRGGGRRIYEQYF. CDR3 DNA sequence: TGTGCCAGCAGTCGAGGGGGGGGACGGAGGATCTACGAGCAGTACTTC.

V and J are TRBV6-5 and TRBJ2-7; 9 nucleotides align to TRBD1. The CDR3 runs 15 residues. Germline V gene data show CDR1 as MNHEY and CDR2 as SVGAGI. Trimming at V came to 2 bases and at J to 1 base, leaving 3 bases not matched to a gene. Written as DNA, the CDR3 is TGTGCCAGCAGTTACGTAGGGACAGGGTCCTACGAGCAGTACTTC. This translates into CASSYVGTGSYEQYF.

The chain has TRBV7-2 and TRBJ2-3; TRBD2 might be the D (7 bases). The germline V gene has CDR1 SGHTA and CDR2 FQGNSA. This CDR3 spans 16 amino acids. Trimming removed 2 bases from V and 2 bases from J, with 14 bases in between. The chain's CDR3 is CASSLRGGLATDTQYF. The CDR3 DNA reads as TGTGCCAGCAGCTTAAGGGGGGGGCTGGCCACAGATACGCAGTATTTT.

This clone has just one count. The chain uses TRBV11-2 and TRBJ2-3; TRBD2 is a possible D gene (6 bases). The CDR3 has 13 amino acids. V lost 5 bases to trimming and J lost 3 bases, with 9 bases between them. Germline loops: CDR1 SGHAT, CDR2 FQNNGV. Here the CDR3 reads CASSRGVTDTQYF. The CDR3 nucleotides are TGTGCCAGCAGCCGCGGGGTAACAGATACGCAGTATTTT.

The V gene is TRBV30, the J gene TRBJ2-7, with D perhaps matching TRBD2 (6 bases). Trimming removed 3 bases at V and 4 bases at J, with 13 bases between. Per germline, CDR1 GTSNPN and CDR2 SVGIG (reference sequence). CDR3 length: 13 amino acids. The CDR3 bases are TGTGCCTGGAGAGATGGAGGGACTTACGAGCAGTACTTC. This gives the protein CAWRDGGTYEQYF.

The rearrangement links TRBV7-9 to TRBJ2-7, with D unclear. Trimming left V 5 bases short and J 2 bases short, with 13 bases between. Germline CDR1 reads SEHNR; CDR2 reads FQNEAQ (reference sequence). There are 14 residues in the CDR3. CDR3 sequence: CASSLIDKTYEQYF. As DNA, the CDR3 is TGTGCCAGCAGCCTCATAGACAAGACCTACGAGCAGTACTTC.

The rearrangement joins TRBV27 to TRBJ2-6; D gene ambiguous. The V gene's germline CDR1 is MNHEY and CDR2 SMNVEV (reference sequence). Trimming stripped 2 bases from V and 1 base from J, with 12 bases between. This CDR3 is 17 amino acids long. CDR3 loop: CASSLLGSPSGANVLTF. The CDR3, as DNA: TGTGCCAGCAGTTTACTAGGCAGCCCTTCTGGGGCCAACGTCCTGACTTTC. Full variable domain (remainder filled in from reference TRBV27 and TRBJ2-6): EAQVTQNPRYLITVTGKKLTVTCSQNMNHEYMSWYRQDPGLGLRQIYYSMNVEVTDKGDVPEGYKVSRKEKRNFPLILESPSPNQTSLYFCASSLLGSPSGANVLTFGAGSRLTVL.

The chain is built from TRBV29-1 and TRBJ2-7; D ambiguous. Trimming stripped 1 base from V and 6 bases from J, with 13 bases between. Per the germline V gene, CDR1 is SQVTM and CDR2 is ANQGSEA. The CDR3 runs 13 residues. CDR3 region: CSVEGEVAGEQYF. The CDR3 DNA reads TGCAGCGTTGAAGGTGAGGTCGCCGGCGAGCAGTACTTC.

The chain couples TRBV29-1 to TRBJ1-2, with TRBD1 identical over 8 bases. The CDR3 totals 13 residues. The ends lost 7 bases at V and 8 bases at J; junction bases unmatched: 12. Germline lookup yields CDR1 SQVTM and CDR2 ANQGSEA. CDR3 DNA: TGCAGCGCCAAAAACCGGGACAGGAGCGGCTACACCTTC. Protein product: CSAKNRDRSGYTF.

V usage is TRBV6-5 and J usage is TRBJ2-4; 8 bases match TRBD2. The germline V gene encodes CDR1 MNHEY and CDR2 SVGAGI. The junction had 7 bases not matched to a gene; V was cut back by 4 bases and J by 14 bases. There are 12 residues in the CDR3. In DNA form, the CDR3 reads TGTGCCAGCAGTTCCGGGGGGGGCAGGGAGTACTTC. Translated, it gives CASSSGGGREYF.

CDR3 sequence (DNA): TGTGCCAGCAGCGTAGGGGGAGGGGCAGAGACCCAGTACTTC. This translates into CASSVGGGAETQYF. This sequence joins TRBV9 and TRBJ2-5; 7 positions agree with TRBD2. Germline V gives CDR1 SGDLS, CDR2 YYNGEE. This CDR3 is built from 14 residues. The V segment lost 0 bases and the J segment 4 bases; nucleotides outside the gene matches: 3.

The J gene is TRBJ1-2, the V gene TRBV2, with TRBD1 matching over 7 bases. Germline V CDR1 and CDR2: SNHLY, FYNNEI. The CDR3 totals 15 residues. J was trimmed by 4 bases and V by 2 bases; bases with no gene match: 7. The CDR3 loop reads CASSETGQRTYGYTF. The DNA of the CDR3 is TGTGCCAGCAGTGAAACGGGACAGCGGACCTATGGCTACACCTTC.

This chain joins TRBV19 and TRBJ2-7; 10 nucleotides match TRBD2. This CDR3 spans 15 amino acids. Trimming took 3 bases from V and 3 from J; bases not matched to a gene: 5. Germline V gene lookup returns CDR1 LNHDA and CDR2 SQIVND (reference sequence). CDR3 protein: CASSISSGSVYEQYF. CDR3 nucleotide sequence: TGTGCCAGTAGTATTTCTAGCGGGAGTGTCTACGAGCAGTACTTC.

This clone was observed a single time. The genes are TRBV10-1 and TRBJ2-5; D possibly corresponds to TRBD2 (5 bases). This CDR3 has 14 residues. Between the trimmed V and J ends, which lost 6 bases and 4 bases, there was a span of 15 bases. The germline gives CDR1 WNHNN, CDR2 SYGVQD (reference sequence). DNA for the CDR3: TGCGCCAGCAGAGGCGGCGGGCCAGGAGAGACCCAGTACTTC. It translates to CASRGGGPGETQYF.

The chain is built from TRBV11-2 and TRBJ1-1, with 8 bases matching TRBD1. The CDR3 contains 13 residues. Germline CDR1 is SGHAT and CDR2 is FQNNGV. J lost 10 bases, V lost 5 bases, and 9 bases had no gene match. The CDR3 protein is CASSHRGSSAAFF. The CDR3 nucleotides are TGTGCCAGCAGCCACAGGGGGTCATCAGCAGCTTTCTTT. The variable domain in full, with the rest retrieved from reference TRBV11-2 and TRBJ1-1, is EAGVAQSPRYKIIEKRQSVAFWCNPISGHATLYWYQQILGQGPKLLIQFQNNGVVDDSQLPKDRFSAERLKGVDSTLKIQPAKLEDSAVYLCASSHRGSSAAFFGQGTRLTVV.

This chain connects TRBV27 to TRBJ2-5; TRBD1 agrees at 7 bases. The germline V gene encodes CDR1 MNHEY and CDR2 SMNVEV (reference sequence). The CDR3 runs to 14 residues. The ends lost 6 bases at V and 1 base at J; junction bases unmatched: 5. For the CDR3, the DNA is TGTGCCAGCAGCCCGGGACAGCCCCAAGAGACCCAGTACTTC. It encodes CASSPGQPQETQYF.

The rearrangement links TRBV7-9 to TRBJ1-1; 7 nucleotides line up with TRBD1. This CDR3 region has 15 residues. CDR1 and CDR2 from the germline V gene are SEHNR and FQNEAQ (reference sequence). V was clipped by 3 bases and J by 0 bases; unmatched bases: 4. CDR3 coding DNA: TGTGCCAGCAGCTTTAGGGACAGCGTGAACACTGAAGCTTTCTTT. Translation: CASSFRDSVNTEAFF. Using reference TRBV7-9 and TRBJ1-1 for the parts outside the CDR3, the full variable domain is DTGVSQNPRHKITKRGQNVTFRCDPISEHNRLYWYRQTLGQGPEFLTYFQNEAQLEKSRLLSDRFSAERPKGSFSTLEIQRTEQGDSAMYLCASSFRDSVNTEAFFGQGTRLTVV.

The chain carries TRBV11-1 and TRBJ1-1; TRBD1 might be the D (5 bases). The germline V gene encodes CDR1 SGHAT and CDR2 FQDESV (reference sequence). V was shortened by 5 bases and J by 7 bases, with 11 bases between the two germline ends. The CDR3 has 12 residues. This CDR3 reads CASSGGVSEAFF. CDR3 bases: TGTGCCAGCAGCGGGGGGGTTAGTGAAGCTTTCTTT.